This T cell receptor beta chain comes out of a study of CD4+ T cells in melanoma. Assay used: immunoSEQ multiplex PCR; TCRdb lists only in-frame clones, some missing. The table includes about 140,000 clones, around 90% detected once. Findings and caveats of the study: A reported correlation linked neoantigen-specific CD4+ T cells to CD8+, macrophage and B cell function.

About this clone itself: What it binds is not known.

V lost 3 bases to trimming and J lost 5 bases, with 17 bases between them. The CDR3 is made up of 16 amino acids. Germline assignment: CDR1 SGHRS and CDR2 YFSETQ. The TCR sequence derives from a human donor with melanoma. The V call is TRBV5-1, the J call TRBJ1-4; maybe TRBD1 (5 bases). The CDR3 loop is CASSSLGAGQNEKLFF. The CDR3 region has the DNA TGCGCCAGCAGCTCCCTTGGGGCAGGGCAGAATGAAAAACTGTTTTTT.